A single T cell receptor beta chain is shown here with its context. TCRdb's copy holds only in-frame clones and misses some; the assay was immunoSEQ multiplex PCR. The sample has around 230,000 clones, about four fifths seen once. Germline CDR1 and CDR2: SGHRS and YFSETQ. The J segment lost 3 bases and the V segment lost 6 bases, leaving 9 bases of the junction unmatched. The CDR3 covers 15 residues. This entry belongs to a study of blood T cell repertoires in COVID-19. The sequenced sample consisted of peripheral blood. The TCR comes from a woman of 80 years or more with acute or convalescent COVID-19. This chain joins TRBV5-1 and TRBJ2-1, with 7 bases that match TRBD1. In DNA, the CDR3 is TGCGCCAGCACCCTACAGGGGAATAACTACAATGAGCAGTTCTTC. Its translation: CASTLQGNNYNEQFF.